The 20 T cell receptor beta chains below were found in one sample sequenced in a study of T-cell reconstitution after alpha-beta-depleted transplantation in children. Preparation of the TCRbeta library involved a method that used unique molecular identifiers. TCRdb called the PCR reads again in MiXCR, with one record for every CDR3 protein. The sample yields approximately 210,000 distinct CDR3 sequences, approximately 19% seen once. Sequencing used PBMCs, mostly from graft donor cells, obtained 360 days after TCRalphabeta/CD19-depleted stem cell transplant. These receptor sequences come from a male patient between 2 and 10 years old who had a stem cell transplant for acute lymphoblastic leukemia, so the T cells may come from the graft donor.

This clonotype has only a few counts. The CDR3 DNA reads as TGTGCCAGCAGCTCTACCGTCCCGGGGGGCCGGTCTCATACGCAGTATTTT. Translated: CASSSTVPGGRSHTQYF. The rearrangement joins TRBV7-2 to TRBJ2-3, with D perhaps TRBD2 (7 bases). Germline CDR1 and CDR2: SGHTA and FQGNSA. The V gene lost 4 bases and the J gene lost 7 bases, with 24 bases spanning the gap. The CDR3 totals 17 residues.

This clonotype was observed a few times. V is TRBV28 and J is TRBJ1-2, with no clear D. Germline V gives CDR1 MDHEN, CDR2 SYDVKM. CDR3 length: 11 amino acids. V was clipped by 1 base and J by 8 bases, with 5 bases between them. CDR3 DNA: TGTGCCAGCAGTTTATTAGGGGGCTACACCTTC. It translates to CASSLLGGYTF.

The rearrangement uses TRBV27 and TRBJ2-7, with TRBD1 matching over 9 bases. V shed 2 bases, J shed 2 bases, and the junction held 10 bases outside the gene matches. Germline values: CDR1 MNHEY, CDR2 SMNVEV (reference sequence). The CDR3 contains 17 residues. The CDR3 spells CASSLKGQGFFPYEQYF. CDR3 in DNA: TGTGCCAGCAGTTTAAAGGGACAGGGCTTTTTTCCCTACGAGCAGTACTTC.

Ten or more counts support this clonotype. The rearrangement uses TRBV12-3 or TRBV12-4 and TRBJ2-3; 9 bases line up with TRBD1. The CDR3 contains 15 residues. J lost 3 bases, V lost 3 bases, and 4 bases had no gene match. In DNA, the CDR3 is TGTGCCAGCAGTTTGTTACAGGGGGCGACAGATACGCAGTATTTT. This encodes CASSLLQGATDTQYF.

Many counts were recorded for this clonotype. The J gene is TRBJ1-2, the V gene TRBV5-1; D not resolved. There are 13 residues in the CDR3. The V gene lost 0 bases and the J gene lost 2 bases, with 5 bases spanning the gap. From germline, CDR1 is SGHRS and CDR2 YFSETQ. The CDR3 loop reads CASSLGINYGYTF. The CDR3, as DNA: TGCGCCAGCAGCTTGGGCATCAACTATGGCTACACCTTC.

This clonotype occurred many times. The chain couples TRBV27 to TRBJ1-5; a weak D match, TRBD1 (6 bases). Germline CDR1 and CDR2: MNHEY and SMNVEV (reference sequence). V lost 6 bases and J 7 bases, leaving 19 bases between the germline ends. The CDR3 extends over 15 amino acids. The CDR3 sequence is CASRTKGGSWQPQHF. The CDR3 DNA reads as TGTGCCAGCAGAACGAAAGGGGGGTCGTGGCAGCCCCAGCATTTT.

CDR3: CASSLGGTNEQFF. The CDR3 region has the DNA TGTGCCAGCAGCTTAGGTGGGACGAATGAGCAGTTCTTC. The V and J genes are TRBV7-7 and TRBJ2-1; D may match TRBD1 or TRBD2 (5 bases each). The CDR3 totals 13 residues. Trimming left V 1 base short and J 7 bases short, with 8 bases between. Germline values: CDR1 SSHAT, CDR2 FNYEAQ (reference sequence).

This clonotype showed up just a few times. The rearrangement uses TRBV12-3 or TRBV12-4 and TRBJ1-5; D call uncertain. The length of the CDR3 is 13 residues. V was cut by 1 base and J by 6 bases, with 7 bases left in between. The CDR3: CASSLEPTQPQHF. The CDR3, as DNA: TGTGCCAGCAGTTTAGAGCCAACTCAGCCCCAGCATTTT.

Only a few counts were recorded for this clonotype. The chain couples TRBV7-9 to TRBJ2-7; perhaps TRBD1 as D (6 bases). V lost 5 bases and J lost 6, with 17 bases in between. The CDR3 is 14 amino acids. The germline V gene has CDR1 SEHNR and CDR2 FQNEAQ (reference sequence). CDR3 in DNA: TGTGCCAGCAGCCCCGGACAGCCCCTAAGCGAGCAGTACTTC. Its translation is CASSPGQPLSEQYF.

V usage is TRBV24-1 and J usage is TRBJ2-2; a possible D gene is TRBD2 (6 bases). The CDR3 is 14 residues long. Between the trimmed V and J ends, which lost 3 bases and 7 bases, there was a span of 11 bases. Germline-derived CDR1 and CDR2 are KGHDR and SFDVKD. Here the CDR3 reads CATSDPGRGGELFF. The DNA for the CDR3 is TGTGCCACCAGTGATCCCGGGCGGGGCGGGGAGCTGTTTTTT.

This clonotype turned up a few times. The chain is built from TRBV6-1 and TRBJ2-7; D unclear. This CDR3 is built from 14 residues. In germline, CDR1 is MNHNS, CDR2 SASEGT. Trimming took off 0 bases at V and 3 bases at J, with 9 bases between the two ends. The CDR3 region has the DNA TGTGCCAGCAGTGAAGCTTCTAGAATCTACGAGCAGTACTTC. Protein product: CASSEASRIYEQYF.

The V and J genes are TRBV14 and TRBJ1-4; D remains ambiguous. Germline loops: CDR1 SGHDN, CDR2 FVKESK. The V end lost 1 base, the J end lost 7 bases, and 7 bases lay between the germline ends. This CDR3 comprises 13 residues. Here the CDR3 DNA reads TGTGCCAGCAGCCAAGGGCCGCCTGAAAAACTGTTTTTT. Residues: CASSQGPPEKLFF.

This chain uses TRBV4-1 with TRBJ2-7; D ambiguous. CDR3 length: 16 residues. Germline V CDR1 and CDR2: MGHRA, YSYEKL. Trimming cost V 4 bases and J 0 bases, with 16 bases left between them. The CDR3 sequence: CASSLIQSSSSYEQYF. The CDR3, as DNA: TGCGCCAGCAGCCTCATACAGAGCTCCAGCTCCTACGAGCAGTACTTC.

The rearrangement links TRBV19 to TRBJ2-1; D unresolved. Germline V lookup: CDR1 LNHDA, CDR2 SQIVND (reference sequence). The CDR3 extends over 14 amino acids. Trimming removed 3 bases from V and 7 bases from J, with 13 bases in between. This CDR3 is CASSMEGPRNEQFF. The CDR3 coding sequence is TGTGCCAGTAGTATGGAAGGGCCACGGAATGAGCAGTTCTTC.

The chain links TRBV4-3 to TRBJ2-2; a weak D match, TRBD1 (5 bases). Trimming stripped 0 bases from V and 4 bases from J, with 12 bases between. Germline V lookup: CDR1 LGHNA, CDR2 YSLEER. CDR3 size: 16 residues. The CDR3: CASSQEGRGGTGELFF. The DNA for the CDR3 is TGCGCCAGCAGCCAAGAAGGAAGGGGTGGCACCGGGGAGCTGTTTTTT.

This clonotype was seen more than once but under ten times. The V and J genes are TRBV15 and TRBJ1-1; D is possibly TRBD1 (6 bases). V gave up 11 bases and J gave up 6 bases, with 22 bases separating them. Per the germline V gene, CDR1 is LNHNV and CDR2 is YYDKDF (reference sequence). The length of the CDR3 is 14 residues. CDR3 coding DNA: TGTGCCCCGAGGGGGGGGGCCTCTGGCCCTGAAGCTTTCTTT. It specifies CAPRGGASGPEAFF.

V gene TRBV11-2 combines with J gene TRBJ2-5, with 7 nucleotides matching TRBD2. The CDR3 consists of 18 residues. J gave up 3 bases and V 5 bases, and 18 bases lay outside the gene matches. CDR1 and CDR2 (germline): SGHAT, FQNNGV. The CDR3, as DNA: TGTGCCAGCAGCCAGACAAGGGGCGGGGGTCCTAATAAAGAGACCCAGTACTTC. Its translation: CASSQTRGGGPNKETQYF. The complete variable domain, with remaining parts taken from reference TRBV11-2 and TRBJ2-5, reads EAGVAQSPRYKIIEKRQSVAFWCNPISGHATLYWYQQILGQGPKLLIQFQNNGVVDDSQLPKDRFSAERLKGVDSTLKIQPAKLEDSAVYLCASSQTRGGGPNKETQYFGPGTRLLVL.

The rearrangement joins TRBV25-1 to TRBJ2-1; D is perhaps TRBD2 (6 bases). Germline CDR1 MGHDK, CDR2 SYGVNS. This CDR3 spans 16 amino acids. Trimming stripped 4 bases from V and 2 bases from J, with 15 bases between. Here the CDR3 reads CASSALPGDPYNEQFF. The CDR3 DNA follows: TGTGCCAGCAGTGCCTTACCGGGAGATCCCTACAATGAGCAGTTCTTC.

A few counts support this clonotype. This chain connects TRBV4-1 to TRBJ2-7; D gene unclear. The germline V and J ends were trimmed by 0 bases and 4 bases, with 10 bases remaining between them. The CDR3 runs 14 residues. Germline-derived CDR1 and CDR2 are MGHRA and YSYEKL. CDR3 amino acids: CASSQEGAQYEQYF. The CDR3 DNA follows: TGCGCCAGCAGCCAAGAAGGAGCGCAGTACGAGCAGTACTTC.

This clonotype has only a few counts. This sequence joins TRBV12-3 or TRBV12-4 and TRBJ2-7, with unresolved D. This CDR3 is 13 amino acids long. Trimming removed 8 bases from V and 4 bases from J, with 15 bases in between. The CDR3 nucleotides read TGTGCCAGCCGGGTGAGTCCCGGTTACGAGCAGTACTTC. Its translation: CASRVSPGYEQYF.